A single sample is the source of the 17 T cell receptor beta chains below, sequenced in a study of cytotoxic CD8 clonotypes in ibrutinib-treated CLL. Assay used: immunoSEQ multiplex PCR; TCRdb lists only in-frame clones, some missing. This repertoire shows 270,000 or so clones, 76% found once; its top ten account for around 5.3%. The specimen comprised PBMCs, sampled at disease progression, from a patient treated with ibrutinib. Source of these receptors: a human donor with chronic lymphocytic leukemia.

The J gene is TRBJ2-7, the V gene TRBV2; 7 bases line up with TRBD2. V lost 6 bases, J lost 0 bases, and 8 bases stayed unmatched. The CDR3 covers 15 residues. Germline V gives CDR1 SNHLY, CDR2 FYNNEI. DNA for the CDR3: TGTGCCAGCAGGCTCACGGGGGGACCCTCCTACGAGCAGTACTTC. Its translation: CASRLTGGPSYEQYF.

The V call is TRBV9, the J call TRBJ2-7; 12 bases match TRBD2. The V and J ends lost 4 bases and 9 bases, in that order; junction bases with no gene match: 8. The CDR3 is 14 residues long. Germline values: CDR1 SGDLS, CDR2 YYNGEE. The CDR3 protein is CASSPRLAGVAQYF. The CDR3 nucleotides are TGTGCCAGCAGCCCACGACTAGCGGGAGTAGCGCAGTACTTC.

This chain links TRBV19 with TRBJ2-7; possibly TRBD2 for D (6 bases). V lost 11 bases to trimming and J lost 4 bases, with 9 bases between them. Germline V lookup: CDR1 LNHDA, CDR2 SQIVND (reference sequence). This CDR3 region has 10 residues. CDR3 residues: CAGGGYEQYF. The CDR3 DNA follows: TGTGCCGGAGGAGGGTACGAGCAGTACTTC. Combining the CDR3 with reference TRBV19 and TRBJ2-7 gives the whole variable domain DGGITQSPKYLFRKEGQNVTLSCEQNLNHDAMYWYRQDPGQGLRLIYYSQIVNDFQKGDIAEGYSVSREKKESFPLTVTSAQKNPTAFYLCAGGGYEQYFGPGTRLTVT.

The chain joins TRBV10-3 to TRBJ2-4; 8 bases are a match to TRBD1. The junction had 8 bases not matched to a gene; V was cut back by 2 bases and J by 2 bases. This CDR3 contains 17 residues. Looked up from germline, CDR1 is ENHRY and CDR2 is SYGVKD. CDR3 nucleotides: TGTGCCATCAGTGAGGGGGGGCAGGGGGCGTCCAAAAACATTCAGTACTTC. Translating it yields CAISEGGQGASKNIQYF.

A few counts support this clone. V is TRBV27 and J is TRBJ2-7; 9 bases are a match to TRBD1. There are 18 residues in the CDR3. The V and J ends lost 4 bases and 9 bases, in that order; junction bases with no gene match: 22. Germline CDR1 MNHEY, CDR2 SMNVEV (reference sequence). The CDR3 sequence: CASSSPGFSRDRVSRQYF. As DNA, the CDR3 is TGTGCCAGCAGTTCCCCCGGGTTTAGCCGGGACAGGGTAAGCCGGCAGTACTTC.

Here the CDR3 reads CASSQDMSFGLAVHNEQFF. DNA for the CDR3: TGCGCCAGCAGCCAAGATATGTCGTTCGGCCTAGCGGTACATAATGAGCAGTTCTTC. The gene calls are TRBV4-3 and TRBJ2-1, with 7 bases fitting TRBD2. The germline CDR1 and CDR2 sequences are LGHNA and YSLEER. Unmatched junction bases numbered 18, after V lost 0 bases and J lost 7 bases. This CDR3 has 19 residues.

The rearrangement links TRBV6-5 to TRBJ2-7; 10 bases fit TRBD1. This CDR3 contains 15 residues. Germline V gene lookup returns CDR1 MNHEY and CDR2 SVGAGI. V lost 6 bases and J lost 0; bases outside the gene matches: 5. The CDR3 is CASSPGTGASYEQYF. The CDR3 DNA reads TGTGCCAGCAGCCCCGGGACAGGGGCCTCCTACGAGCAGTACTTC.

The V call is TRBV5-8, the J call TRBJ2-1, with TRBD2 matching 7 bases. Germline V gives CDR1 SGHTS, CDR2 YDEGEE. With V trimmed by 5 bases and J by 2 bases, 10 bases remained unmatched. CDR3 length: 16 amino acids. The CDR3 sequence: CASRDHTSVTYNEQFF. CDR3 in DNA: TGTGCCAGCAGGGACCATACTAGCGTGACCTACAATGAGCAGTTCTTC.

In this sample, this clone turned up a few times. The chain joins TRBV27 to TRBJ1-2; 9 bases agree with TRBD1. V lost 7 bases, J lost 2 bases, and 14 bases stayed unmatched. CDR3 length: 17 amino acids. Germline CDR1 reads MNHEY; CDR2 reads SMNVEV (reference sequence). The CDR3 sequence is CASTSFWLQGANYGYTF. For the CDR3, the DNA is TGTGCCAGCACCTCGTTTTGGTTACAGGGGGCGAACTATGGCTACACCTTC.

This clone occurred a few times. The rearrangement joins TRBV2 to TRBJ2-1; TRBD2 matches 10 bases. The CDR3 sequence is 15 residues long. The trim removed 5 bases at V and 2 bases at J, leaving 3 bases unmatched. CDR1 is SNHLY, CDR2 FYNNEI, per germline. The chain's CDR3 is CASSSGGAPYNEQFF. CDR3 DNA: TGTGCCAGCAGTAGCGGGGGGGCGCCCTACAATGAGCAGTTCTTC.

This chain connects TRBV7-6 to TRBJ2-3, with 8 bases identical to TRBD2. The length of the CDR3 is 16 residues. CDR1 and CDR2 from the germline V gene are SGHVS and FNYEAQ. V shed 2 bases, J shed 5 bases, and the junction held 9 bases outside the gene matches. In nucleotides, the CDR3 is TGTGCCAGCAGCTTATCGACGGGGGGGCCTGGAGATACGCAGTATTTT. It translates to CASSLSTGGPGDTQYF.

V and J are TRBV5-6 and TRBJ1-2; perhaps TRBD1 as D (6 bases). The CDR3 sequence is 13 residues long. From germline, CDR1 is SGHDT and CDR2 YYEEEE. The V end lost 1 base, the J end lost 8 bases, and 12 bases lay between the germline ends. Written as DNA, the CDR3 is TGTGCCAGCAGCTTGCGCCACAGGGACGGCTACACCTTC. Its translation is CASSLRHRDGYTF.

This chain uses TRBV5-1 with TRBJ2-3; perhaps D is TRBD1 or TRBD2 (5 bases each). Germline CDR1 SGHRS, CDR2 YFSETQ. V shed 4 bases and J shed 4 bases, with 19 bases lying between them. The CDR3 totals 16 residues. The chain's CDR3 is CASSRPTGLGADTQYF. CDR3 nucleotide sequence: TGCGCCAGCAGCCGGCCTACGGGGCTGGGGGCAGATACGCAGTATTTT.

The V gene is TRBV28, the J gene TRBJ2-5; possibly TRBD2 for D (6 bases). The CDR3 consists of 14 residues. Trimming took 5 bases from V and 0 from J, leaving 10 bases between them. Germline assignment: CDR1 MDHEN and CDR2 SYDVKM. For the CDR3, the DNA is TGTGCCAGCAGTGCCCGGGACTACCAAGAGACCCAGTACTTC. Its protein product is CASSARDYQETQYF. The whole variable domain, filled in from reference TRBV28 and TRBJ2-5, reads DVKVTQSSRYLVKRTGEKVFLECVQDMDHENMFWYRQDPGLGLRLIYFSYDVKMKEKGDIPEGYSVSREKKERFSLILESASTNQTSMYLCASSARDYQETQYFGPGTRLLVL.

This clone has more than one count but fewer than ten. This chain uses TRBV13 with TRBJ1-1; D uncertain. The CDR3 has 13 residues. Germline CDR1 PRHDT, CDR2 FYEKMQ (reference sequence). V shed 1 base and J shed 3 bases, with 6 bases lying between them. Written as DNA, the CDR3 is TGTGCCAGCAGCTTAGTAACTGACACTGAAGCTTTCTTT. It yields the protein CASSLVTDTEAFF.

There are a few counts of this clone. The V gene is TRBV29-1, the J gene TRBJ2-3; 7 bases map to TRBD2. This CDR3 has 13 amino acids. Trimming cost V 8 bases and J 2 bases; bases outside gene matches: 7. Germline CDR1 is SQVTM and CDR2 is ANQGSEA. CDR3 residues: CSTAGGTTDTQYF. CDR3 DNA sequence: TGCAGCACTGCCGGGGGGACCACAGATACGCAGTATTTT.

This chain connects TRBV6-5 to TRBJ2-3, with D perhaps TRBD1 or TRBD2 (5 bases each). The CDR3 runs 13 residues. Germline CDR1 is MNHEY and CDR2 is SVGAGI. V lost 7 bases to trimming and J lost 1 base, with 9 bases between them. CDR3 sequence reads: CASTRDRTDTQYF. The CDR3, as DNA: TGTGCCAGCACCCGGGACCGCACAGATACGCAGTATTTT.